This T cell receptor beta chain was sequenced for a study of CD8 T cells in ankylosing spondylitis. Note on this clonotype: What it binds is unknown.

V gave up 3 bases and J gave up 5 bases, with 18 bases separating them. Germline CDR1 reads KGHDR; CDR2 reads SFDVKD. CDR3 size: 16 residues. General study points: A TCR beta motif made of fewer than ten highly homologous variants seemed typical of ankylosing spondylitis blood. Clones linked to the disease showed a CD8+ phenotype. They occurred at relatively low frequencies in peripheral blood.

Libraries of TCR beta came from quantitative 5'-RACE with molecular barcodes. Using its own MiXCR run on the 5' RACE reads, TCRdb lists one record per CDR3 protein. The data show about 150,000 distinct CDR3 sequences, approximately 32% seen once. Source material: synovial fluid, either unsorted or a sorted T cell fraction (not recorded which). The origin of this receptor is a male donor with ankylosing spondylitis. The V and J genes are TRBV24-1 and TRBJ2-5; D may be TRBD2 (5 bases). CDR3 amino acids: CATSDAQSGGWETQYF. CDR3 bases: TGTGCCACCAGTGATGCCCAATCCGGAGGCTGGGAGACCCAGTACTTC.